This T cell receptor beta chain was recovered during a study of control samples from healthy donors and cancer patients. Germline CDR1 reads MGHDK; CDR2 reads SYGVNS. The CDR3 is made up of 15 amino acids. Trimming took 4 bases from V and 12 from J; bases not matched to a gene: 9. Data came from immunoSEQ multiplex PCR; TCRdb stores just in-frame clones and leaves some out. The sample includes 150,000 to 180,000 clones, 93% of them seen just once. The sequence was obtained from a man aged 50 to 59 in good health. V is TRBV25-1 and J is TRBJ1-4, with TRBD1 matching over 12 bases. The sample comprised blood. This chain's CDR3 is CASSGRDRGQSELFF. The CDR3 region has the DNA TGTGCCAGCAGTGGCCGGGACAGGGGGCAGTCGGAACTGTTTTTT.